What follows describes a single TCR beta chain. This sample stems from a study of cytomegalovirus exposure and HLA in healthy donors. Study background: About 200 million T cells yielded more than 90 million unique TCR beta sequences in earlier analysis.

The PCR had 60 Vbeta and 13 Jbeta primers. Using immunoSEQ multiplex PCR, the repertoire was profiled, and TCRdb retains in-frame clones only, with some absent. This table holds about 170,000 clones. Germline trimming cut 3 bases from V and 6 bases from J; bases unmatched to any gene: 9. Germline V gene lookup returns CDR1 LGHNA and CDR2 YNFKEQ. The CDR3 contains 16 residues. This chain links TRBV4-2 with TRBJ2-1; TRBD1 matches at 9 bases. The sample consisted of PBMCs. The receptor comes from a woman aged 60-70 years in good health and CMV-seronegative. Here the CDR3 DNA reads TGTGCCAGCAGCCAGGTAACAGGGGGCGCTTTCAATGAGCAGTTCTTC. It yields the protein CASSQVTGGAFNEQFF.